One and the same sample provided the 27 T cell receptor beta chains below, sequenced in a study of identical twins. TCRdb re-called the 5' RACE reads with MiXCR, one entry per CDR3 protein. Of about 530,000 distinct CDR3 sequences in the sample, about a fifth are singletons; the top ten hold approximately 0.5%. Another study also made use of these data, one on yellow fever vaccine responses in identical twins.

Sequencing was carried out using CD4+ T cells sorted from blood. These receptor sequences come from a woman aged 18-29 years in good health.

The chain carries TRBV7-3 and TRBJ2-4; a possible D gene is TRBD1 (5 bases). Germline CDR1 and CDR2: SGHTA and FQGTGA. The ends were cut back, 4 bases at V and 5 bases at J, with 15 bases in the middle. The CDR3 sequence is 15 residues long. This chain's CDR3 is CASSWGRVIENIQYF. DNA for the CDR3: TGTGCCAGCAGCTGGGGCAGGGTCATCGAAAACATTCAGTACTTC.

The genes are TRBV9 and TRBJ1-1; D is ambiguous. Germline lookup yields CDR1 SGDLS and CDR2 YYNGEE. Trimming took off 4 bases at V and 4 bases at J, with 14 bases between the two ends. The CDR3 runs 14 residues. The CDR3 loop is CASSPRVVGTEAFF. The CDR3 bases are TGTGCCAGCAGCCCCCGTGTAGTGGGCACTGAAGCTTTCTTT.

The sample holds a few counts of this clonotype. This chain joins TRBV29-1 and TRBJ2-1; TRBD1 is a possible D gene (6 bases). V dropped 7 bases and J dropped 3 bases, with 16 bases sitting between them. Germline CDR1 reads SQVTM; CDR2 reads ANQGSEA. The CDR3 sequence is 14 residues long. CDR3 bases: TGCAGCGCTGTGACTGACAGGCTCTACAATGAGCAGTTCTTC. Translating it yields CSAVTDRLYNEQFF.

Here the CDR3 DNA reads TGTGCCAGCAGCGTAGTAGGGGCTAGCGGGGGGCTCCCATACAATGAGCAGTTCTTC. Translation gives CASSVVGASGGLPYNEQFF. This chain uses TRBV9 with TRBJ2-1; 11 bases line up with TRBD2. V trimming: 0 bases; J trimming: 4 bases; junction bases outside the gene matches: 12. CDR1 and CDR2 (germline): SGDLS, YYNGEE. This CDR3 has 19 residues.

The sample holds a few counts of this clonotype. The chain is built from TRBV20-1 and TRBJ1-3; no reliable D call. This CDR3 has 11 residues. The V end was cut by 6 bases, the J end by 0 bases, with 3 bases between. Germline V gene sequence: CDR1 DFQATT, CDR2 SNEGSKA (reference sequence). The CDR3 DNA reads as TGCAGTGCATACTCTGGAAACACCATATATTTT. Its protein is CSAYSGNTIYF.

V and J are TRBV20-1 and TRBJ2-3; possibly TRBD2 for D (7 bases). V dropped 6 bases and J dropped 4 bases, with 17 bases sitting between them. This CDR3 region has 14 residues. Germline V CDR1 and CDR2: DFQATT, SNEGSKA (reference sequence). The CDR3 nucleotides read TGCAGTGCGGGGGGGGCCTGGGGGGCAGATACGCAGTATTTT. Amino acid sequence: CSAGGAWGADTQYF.

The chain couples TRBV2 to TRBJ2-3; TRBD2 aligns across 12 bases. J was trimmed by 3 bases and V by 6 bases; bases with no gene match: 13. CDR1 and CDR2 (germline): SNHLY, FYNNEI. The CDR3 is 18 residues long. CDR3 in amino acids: CASSAILLAGGLTDTQYF. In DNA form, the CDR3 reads TGTGCCAGCAGCGCAATACTGCTAGCGGGAGGGCTAACAGATACGCAGTATTTT.

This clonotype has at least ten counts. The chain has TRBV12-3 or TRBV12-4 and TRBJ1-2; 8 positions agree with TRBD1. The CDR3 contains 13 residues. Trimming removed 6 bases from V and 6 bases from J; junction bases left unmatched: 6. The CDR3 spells CASSGQGINGYTF. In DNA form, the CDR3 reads TGTGCCAGCAGCGGACAGGGTATCAATGGCTACACCTTC.

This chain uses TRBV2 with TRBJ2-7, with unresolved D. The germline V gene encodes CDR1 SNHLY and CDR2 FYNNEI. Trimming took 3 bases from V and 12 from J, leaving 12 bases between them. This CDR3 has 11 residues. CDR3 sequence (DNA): TGTGCCAGCAGTGAGGAAGGTAGGATGTACTTC. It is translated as CASSEEGRMYF.

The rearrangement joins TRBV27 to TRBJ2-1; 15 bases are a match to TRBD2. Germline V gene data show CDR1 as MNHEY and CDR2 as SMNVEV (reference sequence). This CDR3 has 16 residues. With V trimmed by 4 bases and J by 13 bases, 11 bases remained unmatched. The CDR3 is CASSWTGTSGGPPQFF. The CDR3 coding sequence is TGTGCCAGCAGTTGGACCGGGACTAGCGGGGGGCCGCCTCAGTTCTTC.

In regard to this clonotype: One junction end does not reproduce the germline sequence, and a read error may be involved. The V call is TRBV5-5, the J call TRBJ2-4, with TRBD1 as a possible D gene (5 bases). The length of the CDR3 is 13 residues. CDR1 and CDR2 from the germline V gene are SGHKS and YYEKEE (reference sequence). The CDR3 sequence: CASSLEGLISIVF. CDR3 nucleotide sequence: TGTGCCAGCAGCTTGGAGGGGCTCATCTCTATTGTCTTC.

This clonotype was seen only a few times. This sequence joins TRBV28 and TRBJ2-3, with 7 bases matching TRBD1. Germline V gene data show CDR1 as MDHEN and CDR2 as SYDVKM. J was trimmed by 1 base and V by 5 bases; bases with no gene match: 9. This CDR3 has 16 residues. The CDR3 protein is CASSAGGRSGTDTQYF. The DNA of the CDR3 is TGTGCCAGCAGTGCAGGGGGACGTTCGGGCACAGATACGCAGTATTTT.

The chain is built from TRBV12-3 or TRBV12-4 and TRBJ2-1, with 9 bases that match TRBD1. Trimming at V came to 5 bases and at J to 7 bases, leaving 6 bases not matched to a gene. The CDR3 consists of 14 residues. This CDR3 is CASSPGQGINEQFF. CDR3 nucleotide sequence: TGTGCCAGCAGTCCCGGACAGGGGATAAATGAGCAGTTCTTC.

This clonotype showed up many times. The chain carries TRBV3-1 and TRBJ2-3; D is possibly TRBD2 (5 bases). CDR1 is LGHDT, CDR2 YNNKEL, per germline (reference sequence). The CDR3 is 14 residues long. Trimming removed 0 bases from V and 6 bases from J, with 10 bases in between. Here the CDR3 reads CASSQELGFDTQYF. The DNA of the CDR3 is TGTGCCAGCAGCCAAGAACTAGGGTTCGATACGCAGTATTTT.

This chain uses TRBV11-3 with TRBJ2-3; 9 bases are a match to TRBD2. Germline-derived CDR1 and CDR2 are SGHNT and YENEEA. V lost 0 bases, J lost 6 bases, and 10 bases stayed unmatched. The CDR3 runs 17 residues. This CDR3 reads CASSLEDEREVRDTQYF. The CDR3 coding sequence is TGTGCCAGCAGCTTAGAGGATGAGCGGGAGGTCAGGGATACGCAGTATTTT.

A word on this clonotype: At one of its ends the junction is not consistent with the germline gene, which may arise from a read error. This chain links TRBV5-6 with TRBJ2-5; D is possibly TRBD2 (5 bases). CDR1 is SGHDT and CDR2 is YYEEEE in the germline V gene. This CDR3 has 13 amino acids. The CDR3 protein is CASSLDRTGQEDF. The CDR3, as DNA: TGTGCCAGCAGCTTGGATCGTACCGGCCAGGAGGACTTC.

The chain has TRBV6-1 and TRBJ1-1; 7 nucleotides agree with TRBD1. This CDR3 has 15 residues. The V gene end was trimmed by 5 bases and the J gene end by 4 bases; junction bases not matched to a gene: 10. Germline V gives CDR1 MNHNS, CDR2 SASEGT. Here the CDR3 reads CASSPQGVRGTEAFF. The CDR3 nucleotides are TGTGCCAGCAGTCCTCAGGGGGTCCGGGGCACTGAAGCTTTCTTT.

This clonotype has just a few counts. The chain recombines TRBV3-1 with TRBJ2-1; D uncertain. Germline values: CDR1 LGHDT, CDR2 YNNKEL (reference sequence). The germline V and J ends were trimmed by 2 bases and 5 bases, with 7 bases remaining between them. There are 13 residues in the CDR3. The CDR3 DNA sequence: TGTGCCAGCAGCCAAAAGAACGACAATGAGCAGTTCTTC. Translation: CASSQKNDNEQFF.

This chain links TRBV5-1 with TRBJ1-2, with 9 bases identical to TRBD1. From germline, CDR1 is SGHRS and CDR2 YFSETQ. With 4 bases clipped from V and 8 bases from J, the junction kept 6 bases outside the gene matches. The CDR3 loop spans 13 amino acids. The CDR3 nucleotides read TGCGCCAGCAGCCTACAGGGGGCTGAGGGCTACACCTTC. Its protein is CASSLQGAEGYTF.

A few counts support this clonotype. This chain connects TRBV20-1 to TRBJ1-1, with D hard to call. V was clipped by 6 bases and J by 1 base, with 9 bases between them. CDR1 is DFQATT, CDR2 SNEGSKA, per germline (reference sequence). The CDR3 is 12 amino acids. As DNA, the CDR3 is TGCAGTGCACCAACAGAGAACACTGAAGCTTTCTTT. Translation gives CSAPTENTEAFF.

The CDR3: CASTNFRDTQYF. The CDR3, as DNA: TGCGCCAGCACCAACTTCAGGGATACGCAGTATTTT. J is TRBJ2-3 and V is TRBV5-1; D not resolved. Germline V gene lookup returns CDR1 SGHRS and CDR2 YFSETQ. This CDR3 comprises 12 residues. V was clipped by 6 bases and J by 6 bases, with 11 bases between them. Filled out from reference TRBV5-1 and TRBJ2-3, the complete variable domain reads KAGVTQTPRYLIKTRGQQVTLSCSPISGHRSVSWYQQTPGQGLQFLFEYFSETQRNKGNFPGRFSGRQFSNSRSEMNVSTLELGDSALYLCASTNFRDTQYFGPGTRLTVL.

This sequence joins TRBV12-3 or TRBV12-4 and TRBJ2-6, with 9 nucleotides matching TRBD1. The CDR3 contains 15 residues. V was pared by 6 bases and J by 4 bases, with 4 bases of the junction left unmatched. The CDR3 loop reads CASRQGAVGANVLTF. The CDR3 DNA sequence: TGTGCCAGCAGACAGGGGGCTGTGGGGGCCAACGTCCTGACTTTC.

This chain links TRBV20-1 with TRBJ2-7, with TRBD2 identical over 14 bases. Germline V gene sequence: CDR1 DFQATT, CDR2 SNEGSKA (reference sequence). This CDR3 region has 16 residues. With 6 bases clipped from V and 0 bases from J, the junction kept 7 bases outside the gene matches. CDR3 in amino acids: CSATGTSGGVSYEQYF. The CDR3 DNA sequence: TGCAGTGCCACCGGGACTAGCGGGGGCGTCTCCTACGAGCAGTACTTC.

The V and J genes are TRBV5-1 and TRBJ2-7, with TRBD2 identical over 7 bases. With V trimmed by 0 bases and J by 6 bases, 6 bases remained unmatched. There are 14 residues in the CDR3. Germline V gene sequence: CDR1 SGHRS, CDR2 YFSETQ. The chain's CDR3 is CASSLVGGVGEQYF. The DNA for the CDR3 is TGCGCCAGCAGCTTGGTGGGAGGGGTTGGCGAGCAGTACTTC.

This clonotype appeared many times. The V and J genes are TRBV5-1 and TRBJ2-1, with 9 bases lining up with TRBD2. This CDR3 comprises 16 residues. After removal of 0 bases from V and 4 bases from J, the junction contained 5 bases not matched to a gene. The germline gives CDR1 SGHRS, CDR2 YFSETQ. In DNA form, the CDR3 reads TGCGCCAGCAGCTTGGGGGCTAGCGGGATTTACAATGAGCAGTTCTTC. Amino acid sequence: CASSLGASGIYNEQFF.

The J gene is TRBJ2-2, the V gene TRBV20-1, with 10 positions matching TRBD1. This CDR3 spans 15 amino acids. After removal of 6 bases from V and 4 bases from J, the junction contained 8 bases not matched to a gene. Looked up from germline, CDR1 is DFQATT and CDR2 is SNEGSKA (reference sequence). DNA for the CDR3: TGCAGTGCCGGACAGGGGGAAAGAGGCACCGGGGAGCTGTTTTTT. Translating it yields CSAGQGERGTGELFF.

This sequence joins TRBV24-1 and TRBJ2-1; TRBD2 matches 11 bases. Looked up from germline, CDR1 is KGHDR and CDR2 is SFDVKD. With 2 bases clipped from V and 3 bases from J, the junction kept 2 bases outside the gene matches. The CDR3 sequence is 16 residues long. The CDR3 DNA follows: TGTGCCACCAGTGATTCGGGACTAGCGGACTACAATGAGCAGTTCTTC. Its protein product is CATSDSGLADYNEQFF.